The 15 T cell receptor beta chains presented below share a single source sample, sequenced in a study of shared clonotypes between healthy human individuals. The method was immunoSEQ multiplex PCR; TCRdb's version includes in-frame clones alone and lacks a portion of them. The repertoire includes 400,000 to 600,000 clones, about 96% of them detected once, and about 0.067% sits in the top ten. Sequences were obtained from naive CD4+ T cells sorted from blood. Subset defined: CD45RA+ positively selected. These receptors were obtained from a woman in her thirties in good health.

DNA for the CDR3: TGTGCCAGCAGCCAGGACGGATGGAAAGGCTACACCTTC. Residues: CASSQDGWKGYTF. V gene TRBV5-4 combines with J gene TRBJ1-2, with D hard to call. The CDR3 is made up of 13 amino acids. Germline V lookup: CDR1 SGHNT, CDR2 YYREEE (reference sequence). Trimming pared 4 bases from V and 8 bases from J, leaving 15 bases between.

This chain links TRBV28 with TRBJ1-6; D gene ambiguous. CDR3 length: 14 residues. Trimming pared 7 bases from V and 0 bases from J, leaving 7 bases between. Germline CDR1 reads MDHEN; CDR2 reads SYDVKM. CDR3 loop: CASNPSSYNSPLHF. CDR3 sequence (DNA): TGTGCCAGCAACCCGAGCTCCTATAATTCACCCCTCCACTTT.

The rearrangement uses TRBV7-3 and TRBJ2-4, with TRBD1 matching 10 bases. Germline assignment: CDR1 SGHTA and CDR2 FQGTGA. This CDR3 has 14 amino acids. V was clipped by 5 bases and J by 7 bases; unmatched bases: 5. The chain's CDR3 is CASSPGQGVNIQYF. CDR3 in DNA: TGTGCCAGCAGCCCCGGACAGGGGGTGAACATTCAGTACTTC.

This clone was observed a single time. The chain carries TRBV18 and TRBJ2-3, with 11 bases fitting TRBD2. The CDR3 extends over 16 amino acids. Per the germline V gene, CDR1 is KGHSH and CDR2 is LQKENI. V shed 3 bases, J shed 4 bases, and the junction held 6 bases outside the gene matches. In DNA, the CDR3 is TGTGCCAGCTCACCGACTAGCGGGATGGCGTCAGATACGCAGTATTTT. It specifies CASSPTSGMASDTQYF. The entire variable domain, with the rest obtained from reference TRBV18 and TRBJ2-3, is as follows: NAGVMQNPRHLVRRRGQEARLRCSPMKGHSHVYWYRQLPEEGLKFMVYLQKENIIDESGMPKERFSAEFPKEGPSILRIQQVVRGDSAAYFCASSPTSGMASDTQYFGPGTRLTVL.

Only a few counts were recorded for this clone. A read error may produce the germline difference seen at one junction end. The V gene is TRBV6-1, the J gene TRBJ1-4, with D hard to call. This CDR3 region has 13 residues. The V gene's germline CDR1 is MNHNS and CDR2 SASEGT. The CDR3: CASSRDYNEKLFF. The CDR3 DNA follows: TGTGCCAGCAGTAGGGATTATAATGAAAAGCTGTTTTTT.

The chain carries TRBV9 and TRBJ1-3; D gene uncertain. V dropped 0 bases and J dropped 1 base, with 8 bases sitting between them. Germline-derived CDR1 and CDR2 are SGDLS and YYNGEE. CDR3 length equals 15 residues. The DNA of the CDR3 is TGTGCCAGCAGCGTAGGGGTTTCTTCTGGAAACACCATATATTTT. This translates into CASSVGVSSGNTIYF.

The chain couples TRBV10-3 to TRBJ2-6, with 7 positions matching TRBD1. Germline CDR1 and CDR2: ENHRY and SYGVKD. J was trimmed by 0 bases and V by 4 bases; bases with no gene match: 6. CDR3 length equals 17 residues. CDR3 residues: CAISALRQGSGANVLTF. The CDR3, as DNA: TGTGCCATCAGTGCTCTCCGACAGGGCTCTGGGGCCAACGTCCTGACTTTC.

The chain employs TRBV5-1 and TRBJ2-1; 11 bases line up with TRBD2. Trimming cost V 5 bases and J 6 bases; bases outside gene matches: 13. The V gene's germline CDR1 is SGHRS and CDR2 YFSETQ. The length of the CDR3 is 17 residues. CDR3 DNA: TGCGCCAGCAGTCCCCGGTGGACTAGCGGGCCGCCCAATGAGCAGTTCTTC. Protein sequence: CASSPRWTSGPPNEQFF.

This chain links TRBV5-1 with TRBJ1-3; D call uncertain. Germline lookup yields CDR1 SGHRS and CDR2 YFSETQ. Trimming removed 4 bases at V and 0 bases at J, with 20 bases between. This CDR3 spans 18 amino acids. The CDR3 bases are TGCGCCAGCAGCGATACCCGGTGGACCGGGAGCTCTGGAAACACCATATATTTT. Encoded protein: CASSDTRWTGSSGNTIYF.

CDR3 loop: CASSKTTSSYNEQFF. The CDR3 region has the DNA TGTGCCAGCAGTAAAACTACGAGCTCCTACAATGAGCAGTTCTTC. The chain is built from TRBV25-1 and TRBJ2-1; D gene unclear. Germline loops: CDR1 MGHDK, CDR2 SYGVNS. This CDR3 region has 15 residues. V dropped 5 bases and J dropped 0 bases, with 11 bases sitting between them. Based on the CDR3 plus reference TRBV25-1 and TRBJ2-1, the full variable domain is EADIYQTPRYLVIGTGKKITLECSQTMGHDKMYWYQQDPGMELHLIHYSYGVNSTEKGDLSSESTVSRIRTEHFPLTLESARPSHTSQYLCASSKTTSSYNEQFFGPGTRLTVL.

This rearrangement joins TRBV19 to TRBJ2-7; perhaps D is TRBD1 or TRBD2 (5 bases each). Germline V gene data show CDR1 as LNHDA and CDR2 as SQIVND (reference sequence). This CDR3 region has 15 residues. Trimming took off 2 bases at V and 6 bases at J, with 17 bases between the two ends. CDR3 DNA sequence: TGTGCCAGTAGTATACCGGGACCGCGAGAGGGCGAGCAGTACTTC. Translation gives CASSIPGPREGEQYF.

CDR3 in amino acids: CASVRSYEQYF. Here the CDR3 DNA reads TGTGCCAGCGTGAGGAGCTACGAGCAGTACTTC. The chain couples TRBV2 to TRBJ2-7; D is unclear. This CDR3 has 11 residues. Trimming left V 8 bases short and J 3 bases short, with 8 bases between. CDR1 SNHLY and CDR2 FYNNEI come from the germline V gene.

The gene calls are TRBV2 and TRBJ2-3, with TRBD2 matching over 8 bases. V was pared by 11 bases and J by 3 bases, with 10 bases of the junction left unmatched. Germline CDR1 and CDR2: SNHLY and FYNNEI. The CDR3 loop spans 14 amino acids. CDR3 DNA sequence: TGTGCCGGGGGTGGGGCGGGAGGTACAGATACGCAGTATTTT. Protein: CAGGGAGGTDTQYF.

This clone was seen more than once but under ten times. The J gene is TRBJ1-2, the V gene TRBV5-1; 7 nucleotides match TRBD1. Germline V gives CDR1 SGHRS, CDR2 YFSETQ. The CDR3 covers 13 residues. V gave up 2 bases and J gave up 8 bases; unmatched junction bases: 6. As DNA, the CDR3 is TGCGCCAGCAGCTTAACAGGGGCGGACGGCTACACCTTC. Translating it yields CASSLTGADGYTF.

This chain joins TRBV4-1 and TRBJ2-3; unclear D gene. From germline, CDR1 is MGHRA and CDR2 YSYEKL. The V and J ends lost 1 base and 4 bases respectively, with 12 bases between them. The CDR3 is made up of 15 amino acids. The CDR3 here is CASSQGFVSADTQYF. As DNA, the CDR3 is TGCGCCAGCAGCCAAGGGTTCGTTTCGGCAGATACGCAGTATTTT.